Listed below are T cell receptor beta chains from one sample, sequenced in a study of cytomegalovirus exposure and HLA in healthy donors. Method: immunoSEQ multiplex PCR; TCRdb's copy keeps in-frame clones and lacks some. The sample includes about 190,000 clones, roughly 77% of them seen just once. Sequenced input: PBMCs. These receptors came from a woman between 25 and 40 years old in good health and CMV-seropositive. The CDR3 runs from the conserved cysteine through the conserved F or W. D genes are given only for firm matches. For some rows the clone size is stated as once, few or many, or as a class when expanded; others skip it.

once | TRBD2 | TRBJ2-4 | TRBV27 | CASSLSASGRGVNIQYF | TGTGCCAGCAGTTTATCGGCTAGCGGGAGGGGTGTAAACATTCAGTACTTC
few | - | TRBJ1-2 | TRBV28 | CASSGGATYGYTF | TGTGCCAGCAGTGGGGGGGCAACCTATGGCTACACCTTC
- | TRBD2 | TRBJ2-1 | TRBV5-1 | CASSLERGGNYNEQFF | TGCGCCAGCAGCTTGGAGCGGGGAGGTAATTACAATGAGCAGTTCTTC
- | TRBD2 | TRBJ2-2 | TRBV2 | CASSEGGLATNTGELFF | TGTGCCAGCAGTGAAGGGGGACTAGCGACTAACACCGGGGAGCTGTTTTTT
- | TRBD1 | TRBJ2-5 | TRBV10-3 | CAISELSGQAETQYF | TGTGCCATCAGTGAGTTATCGGGACAGGCTGAGACCCAGTACTTC
- | TRBD1 | TRBJ2-7 | TRBV2 | CASSGQGAIHEQYF | TGTGCCAGCAGTGGACAGGGGGCGATCCACGAGCAGTACTTC
- | - | TRBJ1-1 | TRBV6-1 | CATTTGPNTEAFF | TGTGCCACTACAACAGGACCCAACACTGAAGCTTTCTTT
few | - | TRBJ1-3 | TRBV15 | CATSGRGNTIYF | TGTGCCACCAGCGGCAGGGGAAACACCATATATTTT
once | TRBD2 | TRBJ2-3 | TRBV10-2 | CASSLSGSSDTQYF | TGCGCCAGCAGCCTTAGCGGGAGCTCAGATACGCAGTATTTT
- | - | TRBJ2-7 | TRBV28 | CASSGASGSYEQYF | TGTGCCAGCAGTGGGGCCTCGGGCTCCTACGAGCAGTACTTC
- | TRBD2 | TRBJ2-7 | TRBV27 | CASSLSGSAYEQYF | TGTGCCAGCAGTTTAAGCGGGAGTGCGTACGAGCAGTACTTC
- | TRBD2 | TRBJ2-7 | TRBV11-2 | CASSEGLAGEVIVYEQYF | TGTGCCAGCAGCGAGGGACTAGCGGGAGAGGTAATCGTTTACGAGCAGTACTTC
- | TRBD2 | TRBJ2-7 | TRBV5-8 | CASSLGLAGRHEQYF | TGTGCCAGCAGCTTGGGACTAGCGGGACGGCACGAGCAGTACTTC
- | - | TRBJ2-5 | TRBV2 | CASSEAGGKETQYF | TGTGCCAGCAGTGAAGCGGGAGGAAAAGAGACCCAGTACTTC
- | - | TRBJ2-1 | TRBV11-2 | CASSYSQGLAPYNEQFF | TGTGCCAGCAGTTATTCCCAAGGGCTAGCGCCATACAATGAGCAGTTCTTC
- | - | TRBJ2-3 | TRBV9 | CASSVAAGASTDTQYF | TGTGCCAGCAGCGTAGCTGCGGGGGCTAGCACAGATACGCAGTATTTT
few | - | TRBJ1-1 | TRBV4-1 | CASSQDTGRGTEAFF | TGTGCCAGCAGCCAAGATACAGGGAGAGGGACTGAAGCTTTCTTT
- | TRBD1 | TRBJ1-3 | TRBV7-2 | CASSLGTSTGIGSGNTIYF | TGTGCCAGCAGCTTAGGGACCTCGACAGGGATCGGCTCTGGAAACACCATATATTTT
- | - | TRBJ2-2 | TRBV15 | CATSRELTSNTGELFF | TGTGCCACCAGCAGGGAACTAACCTCGAACACCGGGGAGCTGTTTTTT
- | TRBD2 | TRBJ2-1 | TRBV7-9 | CASSLGTSAYNEQFF | TGTGCCAGCAGCCTGGGGACTAGCGCTTACAATGAGCAGTTCTTC
- | TRBD2 | TRBJ2-1 | TRBV27 | CASSFRGSEQFF | TGTGCCAGCAGTTTCCGCGGGAGTGAGCAGTTCTTC
- | TRBD1 | TRBJ2-7 | TRBV11-2 | CASSPGTGGSGEQYF | TGTGCCAGCAGCCCCGGGACAGGGGGCTCAGGAGAGCAGTACTTC
- | TRBD2 | TRBJ2-1 | TRBV29-1 | CSVEVAGRGNEQFF | TGCAGCGTTGAGGTAGCGGGACGGGGCAATGAGCAGTTCTTC
few | - | TRBJ1-6 | TRBV11-2 | CASSRQNVNSPLHF | TGTGCCAGCAGCCGACAGAACGTCAATTCACCCCTCCACTTT
- | - | TRBJ1-2 | TRBV6-5 | CASSYRQGPSHTF | TGTGCCAGCAGTTACCGGCAGGGCCCGAGTCACACCTTC
few | TRBD1 | TRBJ2-7 | TRBV6-5 | CASSYLQGANSYEQYF | TGTGCCAGCAGTTACTTACAGGGGGCCAATTCCTACGAGCAGTACTTC
- | - | TRBJ2-5 | TRBV28 | CASSTGETQYF | TGTGCCAGCAGCACCGGGGAGACCCAGTACTTC
once | TRBD2 | TRBJ2-7 | TRBV25-1 | CASQRNGGSDYEQYF | TGTGCCAGCCAGAGGAATGGCGGGAGTGATTACGAGCAGTACTTC
- | TRBD1 | TRBJ2-2 | TRBV28 | CASTRQGTNTGELFF | TGTGCCAGCACCCGACAGGGGACGAACACCGGGGAGCTGTTTTTT
- | TRBD1 | TRBJ1-2 | TRBV7-2 | CASSLAPTGGAYGYTF | TGTGCCAGCAGCTTAGCCCCTACAGGGGGCGCGTATGGCTACACCTTC
- | TRBD2 | TRBJ2-2 | TRBV7-6 | CASSPGTSGSTGELFF | TGTGCCAGCAGCCCCGGGACTAGCGGGAGTACCGGGGAGCTGTTTTTT
- | - | TRBJ2-7 | TRBV27 | CASSLGQSSYEQYF | TGTGCCAGCAGTTTAGGGCAGTCCTCCTACGAGCAGTACTTC
- | TRBD1 | TRBJ2-1 | TRBV5-1 | CASSSRQGVYNEQFF | TGCGCCAGCAGCTCTCGACAGGGGGTGTACAATGAGCAGTTCTTC
few | TRBD2 | TRBJ2-1 | TRBV11-1 | CASSWTSGSSYNEQFF | TGTGCCAGCAGCTGGACTAGCGGGAGTAGCTACAATGAGCAGTTCTTC
- | TRBD2 | TRBJ2-2 | TRBV2 | CASSSTSPGGIGTGELFF | TGTGCCAGCAGTAGTACTAGCCCGGGAGGGATAGGCACCGGGGAGCTGTTTTTT
few | TRBD1 | TRBJ2-1 | TRBV11-2 | CASSNIDRGLYNEQFF | TGTGCCAGCAGCAACATTGACAGGGGGCTTTACAATGAGCAGTTCTTC
- | - | TRBJ2-1 | TRBV9 | CASSVDDGPGREQFF | TGTGCCAGCAGCGTAGATGACGGCCCCGGGAGAGAGCAGTTCTTC